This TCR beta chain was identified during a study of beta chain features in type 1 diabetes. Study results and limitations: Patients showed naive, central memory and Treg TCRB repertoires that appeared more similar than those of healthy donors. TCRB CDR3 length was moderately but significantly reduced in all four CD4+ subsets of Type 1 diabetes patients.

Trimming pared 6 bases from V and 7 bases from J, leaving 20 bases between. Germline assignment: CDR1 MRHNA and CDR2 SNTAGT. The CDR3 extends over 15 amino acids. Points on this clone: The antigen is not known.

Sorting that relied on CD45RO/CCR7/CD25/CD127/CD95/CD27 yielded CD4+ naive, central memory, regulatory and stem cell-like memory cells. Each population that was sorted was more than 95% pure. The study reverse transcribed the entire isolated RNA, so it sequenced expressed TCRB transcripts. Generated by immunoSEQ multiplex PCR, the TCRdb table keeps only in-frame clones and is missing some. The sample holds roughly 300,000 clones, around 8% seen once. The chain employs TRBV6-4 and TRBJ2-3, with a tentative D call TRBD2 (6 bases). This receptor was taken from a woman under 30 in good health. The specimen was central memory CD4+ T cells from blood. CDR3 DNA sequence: TGTGCCAGCAGAAGTAGCGGCCCCGCTATGCATACGCAGTATTTT. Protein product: CASRSSGPAMHTQYF.